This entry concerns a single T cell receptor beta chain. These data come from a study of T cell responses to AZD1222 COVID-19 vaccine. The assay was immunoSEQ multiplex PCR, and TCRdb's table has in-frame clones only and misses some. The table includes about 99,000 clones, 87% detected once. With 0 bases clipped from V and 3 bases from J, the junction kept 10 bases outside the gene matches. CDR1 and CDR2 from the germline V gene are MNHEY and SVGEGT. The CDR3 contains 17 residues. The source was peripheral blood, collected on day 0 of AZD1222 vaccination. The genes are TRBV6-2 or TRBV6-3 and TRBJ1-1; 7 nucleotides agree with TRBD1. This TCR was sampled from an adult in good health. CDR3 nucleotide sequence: TGTGCCAGCAGTTACTCGATACAGACAGGGTGGGACACTGAAGCTTTCTTT. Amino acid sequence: CASSYSIQTGWDTEAFF.